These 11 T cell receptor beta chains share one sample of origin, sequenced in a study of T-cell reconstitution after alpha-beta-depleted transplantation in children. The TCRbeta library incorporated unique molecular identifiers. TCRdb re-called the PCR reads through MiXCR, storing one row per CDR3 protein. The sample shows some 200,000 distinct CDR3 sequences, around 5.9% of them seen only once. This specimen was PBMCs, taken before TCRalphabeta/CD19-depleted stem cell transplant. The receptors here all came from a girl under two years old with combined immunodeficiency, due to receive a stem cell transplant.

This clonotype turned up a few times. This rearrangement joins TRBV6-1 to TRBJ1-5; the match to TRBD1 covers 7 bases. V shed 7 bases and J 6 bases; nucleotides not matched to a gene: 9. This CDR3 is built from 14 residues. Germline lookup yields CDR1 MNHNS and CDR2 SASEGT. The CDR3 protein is CASNSWTGLQPQHF. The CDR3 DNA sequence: TGTGCCAGCAACTCCTGGACAGGACTTCAGCCCCAGCATTTT.

In DNA form, the CDR3 reads TGTGCTAGTGGTTTGGTAGGTCGCAGGGAGGACACCGGGGAGCTGTTTTTT. It yields the protein CASGLVGRREDTGELFF. The chain employs TRBV12-5 and TRBJ2-2, with D possibly TRBD2 on 6 matching bases. This CDR3 is built from 17 residues. The germline V and J ends were trimmed by 0 bases and 3 bases, with 14 bases remaining between them. CDR1 and CDR2 (germline): LGHNT, FRNRAP.

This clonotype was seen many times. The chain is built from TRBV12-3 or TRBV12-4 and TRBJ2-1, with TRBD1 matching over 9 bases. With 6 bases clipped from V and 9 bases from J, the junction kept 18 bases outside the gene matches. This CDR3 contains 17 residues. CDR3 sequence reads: CASSSTSDRGGWGEQFF. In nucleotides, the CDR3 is TGTGCCAGCAGCTCCACCTCGGACAGGGGCGGGTGGGGTGAGCAGTTCTTC.

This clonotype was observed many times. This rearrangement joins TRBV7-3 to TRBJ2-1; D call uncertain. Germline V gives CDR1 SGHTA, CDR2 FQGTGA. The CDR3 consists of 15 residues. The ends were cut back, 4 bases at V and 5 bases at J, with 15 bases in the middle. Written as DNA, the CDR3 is TGTGCCAGCAGCTCGAGTGATGAGATCAACAATGAGCAGTTCTTC. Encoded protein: CASSSSDEINNEQFF.

The CDR3 nucleotides read TGTGCCATCAGTGACCCCGATCCTACGGATGAAAAACTGTTTTTT. This codes for CAISDPDPTDEKLFF. The V gene is TRBV10-3, the J gene TRBJ1-4; D call uncertain. Germline-derived CDR1 and CDR2 are ENHRY and SYGVKD. V dropped 3 bases and J dropped 6 bases, with 14 bases sitting between them. The CDR3 spans 15 residues.

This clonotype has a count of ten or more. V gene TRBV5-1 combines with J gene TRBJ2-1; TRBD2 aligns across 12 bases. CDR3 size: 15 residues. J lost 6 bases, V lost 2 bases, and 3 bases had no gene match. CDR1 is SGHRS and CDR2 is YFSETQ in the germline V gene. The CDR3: CASSLSSGGANEQFF. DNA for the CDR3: TGCGCCAGCAGCTTATCTAGCGGGGGGGCCAATGAGCAGTTCTTC.

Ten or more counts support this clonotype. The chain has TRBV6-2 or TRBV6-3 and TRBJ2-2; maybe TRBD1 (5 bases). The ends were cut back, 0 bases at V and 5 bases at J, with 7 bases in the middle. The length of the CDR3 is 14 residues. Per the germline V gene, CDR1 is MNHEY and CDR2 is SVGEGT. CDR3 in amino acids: CASSYSSGTGELFF. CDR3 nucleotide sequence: TGTGCCAGCAGTTACTCGTCAGGGACCGGGGAGCTGTTTTTT.

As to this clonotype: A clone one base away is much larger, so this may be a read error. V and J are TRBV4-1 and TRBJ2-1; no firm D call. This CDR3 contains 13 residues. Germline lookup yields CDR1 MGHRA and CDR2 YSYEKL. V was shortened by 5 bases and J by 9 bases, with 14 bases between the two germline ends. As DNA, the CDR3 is TGCGCCAGCAGCAGTTGGGTACGGTGTGAGCAGTTCTTC. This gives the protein CASSSWVRCEQFF.

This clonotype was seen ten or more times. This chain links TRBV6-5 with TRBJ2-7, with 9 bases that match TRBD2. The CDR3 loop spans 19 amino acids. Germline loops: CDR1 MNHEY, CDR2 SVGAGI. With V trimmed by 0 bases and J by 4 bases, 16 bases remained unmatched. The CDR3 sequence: CASSYSSSLAGPTGYEQYF. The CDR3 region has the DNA TGTGCCAGCAGTTACTCTTCTTCCCTAGCGGGGCCCACGGGGTACGAGCAGTACTTC.

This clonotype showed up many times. CDR3 loop: CASSLAGERGPEAFF. In DNA form, the CDR3 reads TGTGCCAGCAGCTTAGCGGGGGAAAGAGGGCCTGAAGCTTTCTTT. This rearrangement joins TRBV11-2 to TRBJ1-1, with D perhaps matching TRBD1 (5 bases). This CDR3 contains 15 residues. V lost 1 base to trimming and J lost 6 bases, with 15 bases between them. In germline, CDR1 is SGHAT, CDR2 FQNNGV.

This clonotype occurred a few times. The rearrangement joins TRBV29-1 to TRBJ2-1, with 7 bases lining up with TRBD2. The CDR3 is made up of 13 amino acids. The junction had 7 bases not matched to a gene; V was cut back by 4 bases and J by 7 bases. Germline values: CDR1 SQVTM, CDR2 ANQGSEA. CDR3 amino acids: CSVGGRSGNEQFF. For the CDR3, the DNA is TGCAGCGTTGGCGGGAGAAGCGGGAATGAGCAGTTCTTC.